The 30 T cell receptor beta chains presented below share a single source sample, sequenced in a study of blood T cell repertoires in COVID-19. Sequenced by immunoSEQ multiplex PCR; TCRdb stores in-frame clones only, minus some. Here the sample spans about 240,000 clones, around four fifths being singletons. Sequencing was done on a sample of peripheral blood. Receptors originate from a woman aged 60-75 years with active or convalescent COVID-19.

V and J are TRBV4-3 and TRBJ1-2, with D tentatively TRBD1 (5 bases). Trimming left V 3 bases short and J 4 bases short, with 12 bases between. The length of the CDR3 is 14 residues. Germline CDR1 is LGHNA and CDR2 is YSLEER. In DNA, the CDR3 is TGCGCCAGCAGCCATCTAGGGGAGGGCTATGGCTACACCTTC. It encodes CASSHLGEGYGYTF.

Only a few counts were recorded for this clone. The CDR3 sequence is CASSGTQTNEKLFF. For the CDR3, the DNA is TGTGCCAGCAGCGGGACACAAACTAATGAAAAACTGTTTTTT. This chain joins TRBV2 and TRBJ1-4, with a weak D call TRBD1 (6 bases). CDR3 length equals 14 residues. Germline V gene data show CDR1 as SNHLY and CDR2 as FYNNEI. Trimming left V 6 bases short and J 1 base short, with 9 bases between.

The chain uses TRBV24-1 and TRBJ1-5; possible D gene TRBD1, 6 bases. The germline V gene has CDR1 KGHDR and CDR2 SFDVKD. The CDR3 loop spans 18 amino acids. Trimming stripped 0 bases from V and 0 bases from J, with 14 bases between. CDR3 residues: CATSDLRDKGYSNQPQHF. The CDR3 coding sequence is TGTGCCACCAGTGATTTGCGGGACAAGGGGTATAGCAATCAGCCCCAGCATTTT.

The rearrangement links TRBV20-1 to TRBJ2-3; the D gene is possibly TRBD1 (5 bases). This CDR3 has 11 amino acids. Between the trimmed V and J ends, which lost 7 bases and 5 bases, there was a span of 10 bases. CDR1 and CDR2 from the germline V gene are DFQATT and SNEGSKA (reference sequence). CDR3 amino acids: CSVRQGDTQYF. The CDR3 DNA sequence: TGCAGTGTCAGGCAGGGAGATACGCAGTATTTT.

The CDR3 sequence is CASSYGTGTVGSPLHF. The CDR3 coding sequence is TGTGCCAGCAGTTACGGTACAGGAACGGTGGGTTCACCCCTCCACTTT. The rearrangement links TRBV6-5 to TRBJ1-6, with a tentative D call TRBD1 (5 bases). CDR1 is MNHEY and CDR2 is SVGAGI in the germline V gene. This CDR3 region has 16 residues. Deletions cut 2 bases from V and 9 bases from J, with 17 bases between.

The chain links TRBV9 to TRBJ2-7, with 8 bases identical to TRBD2. V shed 0 bases and J 1 base; nucleotides not matched to a gene: 3. Per germline, CDR1 SGDLS and CDR2 YYNGEE. The CDR3 is made up of 15 amino acids. CDR3 sequence: CASSVGSSGSYEQYF. The CDR3 bases are TGTGCCAGCAGCGTAGGGTCTAGCGGGTCCTACGAGCAGTACTTC.

The V call is TRBV6-5, the J call TRBJ2-2; D is ambiguous. The CDR3 is 13 residues long. CDR1 is MNHEY, CDR2 SVGAGI, per germline. V lost 2 bases, J lost 6 bases, and 7 bases lay in between. CDR3 sequence (DNA): TGTGCCAGCAGTTACCCGGGTCCCGGGGAGCTGTTTTTT. This codes for CASSYPGPGELFF.

In this sample, this clone turned up once. The chain uses TRBV7-9 and TRBJ2-3; TRBD1 aligns across 7 bases. Germline assignment: CDR1 SEHNR and CDR2 FQNEAQ (reference sequence). V lost 2 bases, J lost 5 bases, and 10 bases stayed unmatched. The length of the CDR3 is 16 residues. CDR3 nucleotides: TGTGCCAGCAGCTTATGGTCGACAGGGACGGGAGATACGCAGTATTTT. As protein: CASSLWSTGTGDTQYF.

Only one count was recorded for this clone. The V gene is TRBV6-5, the J gene TRBJ1-4; D is possibly TRBD1 (5 bases). This CDR3 region has 15 residues. Trimming cost V 3 bases and J 0 bases, with 8 bases left between them. Germline-derived CDR1 and CDR2 are MNHEY and SVGAGI. The CDR3 coding sequence is TGTGCCAGCAGTTATGGAGGGGCAACTAATGAAAAACTGTTTTTT. As protein: CASSYGGATNEKLFF.

The chain recombines TRBV11-2 with TRBJ2-7; 9 bases line up with TRBD1. Germline V gives CDR1 SGHAT, CDR2 FQNNGV. The CDR3 loop spans 14 amino acids. The V and J ends lost 4 bases and 9 bases, in that order; junction bases with no gene match: 10. This chain's CDR3 is CASSSQGAEVGQYF. Written as DNA, the CDR3 is TGTGCCAGCAGCTCACAGGGGGCCGAGGTGGGGCAGTACTTC.

This clone occurred once. The J gene is TRBJ2-5, the V gene TRBV9; 7 nucleotides match TRBD1. Germline lookup yields CDR1 SGDLS and CDR2 YYNGEE. V gave up 3 bases and J gave up 0 bases; unmatched junction bases: 5. This CDR3 has 15 amino acids. DNA for the CDR3: TGTGCCAGCAGCGGGACAGGAGCGTACCAAGAGACCCAGTACTTC. Translated: CASSGTGAYQETQYF.

This clone was counted a few times. The chain combines TRBV4-1 with TRBJ2-7, with 7 bases lining up with TRBD2. The CDR3 runs to 17 residues. From germline, CDR1 is MGHRA and CDR2 YSYEKL. Unmatched junction bases numbered 14, after V lost 0 bases and J lost 6 bases. CDR3 loop: CASSQDREGRLNGEQYF. The CDR3 region has the DNA TGCGCCAGCAGCCAAGATAGGGAGGGGCGCCTGAATGGCGAGCAGTACTTC.

The CDR3 sequence is CASSLIARNDEQFF. The DNA of the CDR3 is TGTGCCAGCAGCTTAATAGCCCGGAACGATGAGCAGTTCTTC. V and J are TRBV7-3 and TRBJ2-1; unclear D gene. Germline loops: CDR1 SGHTA, CDR2 FQGTGA. Trimming took off 1 base at V and 8 bases at J, with 12 bases between the two ends. This CDR3 is 14 amino acids long.

A word on this clone: This sample also contains other DNA sequences that code for the same CDR3. The V gene is TRBV12-3 or TRBV12-4, the J gene TRBJ2-7, with D uncertain. The CDR3 runs 12 residues. V gave up 5 bases and J gave up 0 bases, with 5 bases separating them. The CDR3 nucleotides read TGTGCCAGCAGTCCTAACTCCTACGAGCAGTACTTC. Amino acids: CASSPNSYEQYF.

Concerning this clone: An end of the junction differs from the germline gene, which may be a read error. The genes are TRBV18 and TRBJ2-5, with a weak D call TRBD1 (5 bases). This CDR3 spans 13 amino acids. Germline CDR1 KGHSH, CDR2 LQKENI. The CDR3 nucleotides read TGTGCCAGCTCGCCACAGGCGGAAGAGACCCAGTACTTC. Protein sequence: CASSPQAEETQYF.

This clone was found a few times. The chain recombines TRBV28 with TRBJ1-4; TRBD1 might be the D (6 bases). The CDR3 runs to 14 residues. The germline V gene encodes CDR1 MDHEN and CDR2 SYDVKM. V lost 4 bases, J lost 6 bases, and 12 bases lay in between. The CDR3 DNA follows: TGTGCCAGCAGTTGGGGGCAATCCCATGAAAAACTGTTTTTT. Its protein product is CASSWGQSHEKLFF.

The genes are TRBV2 and TRBJ1-5; TRBD1 agrees at 7 bases. The germline V gene encodes CDR1 SNHLY and CDR2 FYNNEI. The CDR3 totals 14 residues. The J segment lost 0 bases and the V segment lost 9 bases, leaving 5 bases of the junction unmatched. This CDR3 is CASQGQISNQPQHF. Written as DNA, the CDR3 is TGTGCCAGTCAGGGACAGATTAGCAATCAGCCCCAGCATTTT.

The genes are TRBV30 and TRBJ2-2, with TRBD1 as a possible D gene (7 bases). The germline V gene encodes CDR1 GTSNPN and CDR2 SVGIG (reference sequence). This CDR3 has 14 residues. V was trimmed by 5 bases and J by 2 bases, leaving 12 bases between them. CDR3: CAWAGQLNTGELFF. The CDR3 DNA reads TGTGCCTGGGCGGGACAGCTAAACACCGGGGAGCTGTTTTTT.

This clone showed up just once. CDR3 in amino acids: CASSPRSGETIEFF. CDR3 coding DNA: TGTGCCAGCTCACCACGGTCCGGGGAGACTATTGAGTTCTTC. The V and J genes are TRBV18 and TRBJ2-1; the D gene is possibly TRBD2 (5 bases). Trimming took 1 base from V and 14 from J, leaving 18 bases between them. The CDR3 totals 14 residues. Germline CDR1 is KGHSH and CDR2 is LQKENI.

This clone was seen ten or more times. The rearrangement joins TRBV30 to TRBJ2-3; 12 nucleotides line up with TRBD2. The junction had 12 bases not matched to a gene; V was cut back by 5 bases and J by 6 bases. The CDR3 is 16 amino acids. In germline, CDR1 is GTSNPN, CDR2 SVGIG (reference sequence). The CDR3 DNA is TGTGCCTGGGATCCCTCTAGCGGGGGGGACGTCGATACGCAGTATTTT. Protein product: CAWDPSSGGDVDTQYF.

The sample holds a few counts of this clone. V usage is TRBV5-6 and J usage is TRBJ1-1; 9 nucleotides match TRBD1. The length of the CDR3 is 14 residues. The trim removed 6 bases at V and 4 bases at J, leaving 7 bases unmatched. Germline V gene sequence: CDR1 SGHDT, CDR2 YYEEEE. CDR3 bases: TGTGCCAGCACTTTAGGACAGGGGACCACTGAAGCTTTCTTT. Protein: CASTLGQGTTEAFF.

V gene TRBV2 combines with J gene TRBJ2-1; 11 bases fit TRBD2. Unmatched junction bases numbered 8, after V lost 9 bases and J lost 7 bases. Germline V gene data show CDR1 as SNHLY and CDR2 as FYNNEI. The CDR3 is 14 amino acids. The CDR3 region is CASHSGGARNEQFF. The CDR3 nucleotides read TGTGCCAGTCATAGCGGGGGGGCCCGTAATGAGCAGTTCTTC.

The genes are TRBV27 and TRBJ2-3; 7 nucleotides align to TRBD1. The CDR3 sequence is 18 residues long. CDR1 is MNHEY and CDR2 is SMNVEV in the germline V gene (reference sequence). After removal of 6 bases from V and 0 bases from J, the junction contained 15 bases not matched to a gene. The CDR3 DNA reads TGTGCCAGCAGGAAGGACAGGATCCCTTTTACTAGCACAGATACGCAGTATTTT. Protein product: CASRKDRIPFTSTDTQYF.

This chain joins TRBV12-3 or TRBV12-4 and TRBJ1-2; tentative D call: TRBD1 (5 bases). This CDR3 is built from 13 residues. Trimming stripped 4 bases from V and 6 bases from J, with 12 bases between. CDR3 amino acids: CASSWQGVDGYTF. The CDR3 region has the DNA TGTGCCAGCAGTTGGCAGGGTGTGGATGGCTACACCTTC.

The V call is TRBV5-1, the J call TRBJ2-2, with D perhaps TRBD2 (6 bases). CDR1 and CDR2 from the germline V gene are SGHRS and YFSETQ. Trimming stripped 4 bases from V and 5 bases from J, with 12 bases between. The CDR3 sequence is 14 residues long. CDR3 coding DNA: TGCGCCAGCAGCCCGGGGGAGATTACCGGGGAGCTGTTTTTT. This codes for CASSPGEITGELFF.

This clone was seen a few times. The chain recombines TRBV12-3 or TRBV12-4 with TRBJ2-7; no definite D call. Trimming removed 5 bases at V and 7 bases at J, with 12 bases between. The CDR3 length is 12 residues. The DNA for the CDR3 is TGTGCCAGCAGTACAGACACCAGGGAGCAGTACTTC. Protein: CASSTDTREQYF.

This clone was found once. V gene TRBV7-3 combines with J gene TRBJ1-1; TRBD1 aligns across 10 bases. Germline CDR1 reads SGHTA; CDR2 reads FQGTGA. The ends lost 2 bases at V and 4 bases at J; junction bases unmatched: 4. The CDR3 totals 15 residues. The CDR3 coding sequence is TGTGCCAGCAGCTTACTCGGGACAGGGGTCACTGAAGCTTTCTTT. It codes for CASSLLGTGVTEAFF. Drawing the rest from reference TRBV7-3 and TRBJ1-1, the complete variable domain is GAGVSQTPSNKVTEKGKYVELRCDPISGHTALYWYRQSLGQGPEFLIYFQGTGAADDSGLPNDRFFAVRPEGSVSTLKIQRTERGDSAVYLCASSLLGTGVTEAFFGQGTRLTVV.

The chain recombines TRBV3-1 (or the pseudogene TRBV3-2) with TRBJ2-5; D gene ambiguous. The germline CDR1 and CDR2 sequences are LGHDT and YNNKEL (reference sequence). V lost 4 bases and J 4 bases, leaving 4 bases between the germline ends. CDR3 length equals 11 residues. The CDR3 loop is CASSRRETQYF. CDR3 DNA: TGTGCCAGCAGCCGCAGAGAGACCCAGTACTTC.

The chain joins TRBV4-3 to TRBJ2-7; tentatively, D is TRBD2 (5 bases). Per germline, CDR1 LGHNA and CDR2 YSLEER. The CDR3 is made up of 14 amino acids. V lost 5 bases, J lost 0 bases, and 11 bases lay in between. The DNA for the CDR3 is TGCGCCAGCAGCTTCGGTCGGGGCTCCTACGAGCAGTACTTC. This sequence encodes CASSFGRGSYEQYF.

The rearrangement joins TRBV3-1 (or the pseudogene TRBV3-2) to TRBJ2-1; no reliable D call. Trimming removed 3 bases from V and 0 bases from J, with 12 bases in between. The CDR3 is made up of 16 amino acids. Germline V gene sequence: CDR1 LGHDT, CDR2 YNNKEL (reference sequence). The CDR3 region is CASSHPRSRSYNEQFF. The CDR3, as DNA: TGTGCCAGCAGCCACCCTAGGTCGCGCTCCTACAATGAGCAGTTCTTC.